These T cell receptor beta chains were read from a single sample in a study of blood T cell repertoires in COVID-19. TCRdb keeps only in-frame clones here, not all; method: immunoSEQ multiplex PCR. The table records about 76,000 clones, around 88% of them present only once. The sample comprised peripheral blood. The receptors come from a human donor in a cohort sampled during active COVID-19. Each CDR3 is given with its conserved first and last residue. A D gene is named only where the DNA matches it firmly. The size entry is marked missing in some rows and otherwise reads once, few, many or a size class.

cdr3_nt	cdr3_aa	j_call	clone_size	d_call	v_call
TGTGCCAGCAACCACAAGGGAGGCACCGGGGAGCTGTTTTTT	CASNHKGGTGELFF	TRBJ2-2	.	.	TRBV7-8
TGTGCCAGCAGTTTACAGGGGGCAGACACCGGGGAGCTGTTTTTT	CASSLQGADTGELFF	TRBJ2-2	.	TRBD1	TRBV28
TGCGCCAGCAGCCCACCAGGGGAATCGTCGGGCGGAGCTTTCTTT	CASSPPGESSGGAFF	TRBJ1-1	.	.	TRBV4-1
TGTGCCAGCAGGAAAGACAGACGGGAGCTGTTTTTT	CASRKDRRELFF	TRBJ2-2	.	.	TRBV6-5
TGCGCCAGCAGCTTGGCAGGGCCCCCTTACAATGAGCAGTTCTTC	CASSLAGPPYNEQFF	TRBJ2-1	.	.	TRBV5-1
TGTGCCAGCAGCATAACACGGACAGGGTGGGGCTACACCTTC	CASSITRTGWGYTF	TRBJ1-2	.	TRBD1	TRBV11-2
TGTGCCAGCAGCCGGAACAGGGGGCAGGGGCCCCAGCATTTT	CASSRNRGQGPQHF	TRBJ1-5	.	TRBD1	TRBV3-1/TRBV3-2
TGTGCCTGGAGTGTACAAGGTAGCGGGACGCAGTTCTTC	CAWSVQGSGTQFF	TRBJ2-1	.	TRBD2	TRBV30
TGCGCCAGCAGCGGCGGGACAGGGGATCCTGAAGCTTTCTTT	CASSGGTGDPEAFF	TRBJ1-1	.	TRBD1	TRBV5-1
TGTGCCTCAAGAGGGGGTCTATATGGCTACACCTTC	CASRGGLYGYTF	TRBJ1-2	once	.	TRBV19
TGTGCCGGTGAGACTGGCACAGATACGCAGTATTTT	CAGETGTDTQYF	TRBJ2-3	.	.	TRBV2
TGTGCCACCAGTGACCCACTTACCTACGAGCAGTACTTC	CATSDPLTYEQYF	TRBJ2-7	.	.	TRBV24-1
TGCAGCGTCCCAGGGGAACGCGAGCAGTACTTC	CSVPGEREQYF	TRBJ2-7	.	.	TRBV29-1
TGTGCCAGCAGTTTCCGATCGGGGTATAATTCACCCCTCCACTTT	CASSFRSGYNSPLHF	TRBJ1-6	.	.	TRBV27
TGTGCCAGCAGCTCTCATGGACAGGGCAGAACTGAAGCTTTCTTT	CASSSHGQGRTEAFF	TRBJ1-1	.	TRBD1	TRBV7-9
TGCAGCGTCGTGGGACAGTATAATGAAAAACTGTTTTTT	CSVVGQYNEKLFF	TRBJ1-4	.	TRBD1	TRBV29-1
TGCAGCGTGAACACAGGGTTGAACCAGCCCCAGCATTTT	CSVNTGLNQPQHF	TRBJ1-5	.	.	TRBV29-1
TGTGCCAGCAGTGAAACAGCTTACAATGAGCAGTTCTTC	CASSETAYNEQFF	TRBJ2-1	.	.	TRBV2
TGTGCCAGCAGTTCTTACAGGGACGAGACCCAGTACTTC	CASSSYRDETQYF	TRBJ2-5	.	.	TRBV6-5
TGTGCCAGCAGTTACATGGGGCTTAATGAAAAACTGTTTTTT	CASSYMGLNEKLFF	TRBJ1-4	.	.	TRBV6-5
TGTGCCAGTAGTGTCCCCCGGGGGGGCAGAGGCTACACCTTC	CASSVPRGGRGYTF	TRBJ1-2	.	.	TRBV19
TGTGCCATCAGTGAGGAACAGGGTTCGGAGACCCAGTACTTC	CAISEEQGSETQYF	TRBJ2-5	.	.	TRBV10-3
TGTGCCAGCAGCACCGGACTAGCGGTAGAGGTCGGGGAGCTGTTTTTT	CASSTGLAVEVGELFF	TRBJ2-2	.	TRBD2	TRBV28
TGTGCCAGCAGTGACTGGGACAGGGGGCGCTTCAGGTCTGGGGCCAACGTCCTGACTTTC	CASSDWDRGRFRSGANVLTF	TRBJ2-6	.	TRBD1	TRBV2
TGTGCCAGCAGCTTAACGTTAGCAGATACGCAGTATTTT	CASSLTLADTQYF	TRBJ2-3	.	.	TRBV7-3
TGTGCCAGCAGTACCCAAGCGGGAGCCTACAATGAGCAGTTCTTC	CASSTQAGAYNEQFF	TRBJ2-1	.	TRBD2	TRBV6-4
TGCGCCAGCAGCTTAGCAGGCAGCCTGAAAGCTTTCTTT	CASSLAGSLKAFF	TRBJ1-1	once	.	TRBV5-1
TGTGCCAGCAGTTTCCGACGGGGGGGCACCTACGAGCAGTACTTC	CASSFRRGGTYEQYF	TRBJ2-7	.	TRBD2	TRBV27
TGCGCCACCTCCCCCCCGGACTCGGTGAGGACTGAAGCTTTCTTT	CATSPPDSVRTEAFF	TRBJ1-1	.	.	TRBV10-2
TGTGCCAGCAGTTACACCCTCCGGACAGGGACTGAAGCTTTCTTT	CASSYTLRTGTEAFF	TRBJ1-1	.	TRBD1	TRBV6-5
TGCGCCAGCAGCCAAGACCTGTGGAGAATAGCGGGGGGAGCCACAGATACGCAGTATTTT	CASSQDLWRIAGGATDTQYF	TRBJ2-3	.	TRBD2	TRBV4-3
TGTGCCAGCAACAAAGGGACAGGGGCATACAATGAGCAGTTCTTC	CASNKGTGAYNEQFF	TRBJ2-1	.	TRBD1	TRBV4-2
TGTGCCAGCAGCTCCCAACCCGGGACTAGCGGGAGCCTTGAGCAGTTCTTC	CASSSQPGTSGSLEQFF	TRBJ2-1	.	TRBD2	TRBV5-4
TGCAGCGTACGGACAGTGTACCAAGAGACCCAGTACTTC	CSVRTVYQETQYF	TRBJ2-5	.	.	TRBV29-1
TGTGCCAGCAGGGACAGGGTAGCGGGTGATGAGCAGTTCTTC	CASRDRVAGDEQFF	TRBJ2-1	.	.	TRBV2
TGTGCCAGCAGCCAAGGCCCGGGACAGACCTACGAGCAGTACTTC	CASSQGPGQTYEQYF	TRBJ2-7	.	TRBD1	TRBV4-2
TGTGCCTTGGGACAGGTACCTACTCAGCCCCAGCATTTT	CALGQVPTQPQHF	TRBJ1-5	few	TRBD1	TRBV30
TGTGCCAGCTCACCACCCCGGAGGGAGGGCGAGCAGTACTTC	CASSPPRREGEQYF	TRBJ2-7	.	TRBD2	TRBV18
TGTGCCAGCAGGACAAGGGTCCAGGGGGGAAGCTCCTATAATTCACCCCTCCACTTT	CASRTRVQGGSSYNSPLHF	TRBJ1-6	.	TRBD1	TRBV28
TGTGCCAGTAGTATAGATCCCACAGGGGAGCAGTTCTTC	CASSIDPTGEQFF	TRBJ2-1	.	.	TRBV19
TGTGCCGGCGCCACCCGCGGTCGGGAGACCCAGTACTTC	CAGATRGRETQYF	TRBJ2-5	once	.	TRBV2
TGTGCCAGCAGCCCCACTCCGGGACAGGGGGCGAATGAGCAGTTCTTC	CASSPTPGQGANEQFF	TRBJ2-1	.	TRBD1	TRBV7-3
TGTGCCAGCTGGGCACGTAGTGGACAAGAGACCCAGTACTTC	CASWARSGQETQYF	TRBJ2-5	.	.	TRBV2
TGTGCCACCAGTGATGGACTCGCTGGAAACACCATATATTTT	CATSDGLAGNTIYF	TRBJ1-3	.	.	TRBV24-1
TGTGCCAGCAGCTTGGCGGCAGGGGACCTAAGTGAGCAGTTCTTC	CASSLAAGDLSEQFF	TRBJ2-1	.	.	TRBV5-4
TGTGCCAGCAGCCCTAGGGACTCCTCCCTGAAGCAGTTCTTC	CASSPRDSSLKQFF	TRBJ2-1	few	.	TRBV7-3
TGTGCCATCAGTTCTAGCGGGAGAACGACAGATACGCAGTATTTT	CAISSSGRTTDTQYF	TRBJ2-3	.	TRBD2	TRBV10-3
TGTGCCAGCACCGAGGACAGGGGCGGAGAGACCCAGTACTTC	CASTEDRGGETQYF	TRBJ2-5	.	TRBD1	TRBV28
TGCGCCAGCAGCCCCTCCAGTAATCAGCCCCAGCATTTT	CASSPSSNQPQHF	TRBJ1-5	.	.	TRBV5-1
TGTGCCAGCAGCTTGCTTGCAGGGGTTAGCAATCAGCCCCAGCATTTT	CASSLLAGVSNQPQHF	TRBJ1-5	.	.	TRBV5-8
TGTGCCAGCAGCCCAATCCGGAATGAGCAGTTCTTC	CASSPIRNEQFF	TRBJ2-1	.	.	TRBV11-2
TGTGCCAGCAGCCACCTGGGACAGGGGATTGGAAACACCATATATTTT	CASSHLGQGIGNTIYF	TRBJ1-3	few	TRBD1	TRBV7-8
TGTGCCAGCCAGGACAGGGGGGGCTACGAGCAGTACTTC	CASQDRGGYEQYF	TRBJ2-7	.	TRBD1	TRBV27
TGCGCCAGCAGTCCAGGACTGTTGGACAATGAGCAGTTCTTC	CASSPGLLDNEQFF	TRBJ2-1	.	.	TRBV4-1
TGTGCCAGTAGTATGGATCGGGAGGGCCCCTACGAGCAGTACTTC	CASSMDREGPYEQYF	TRBJ2-7	once	TRBD2	TRBV19
TGTGCCAGCAGCACCGCGGCCACGGAGCAGTACTTC	CASSTAATEQYF	TRBJ2-7	.	.	TRBV12-3/TRBV12-4
TGTGCCAGCAGCTTCTTCCCGGTAGAAGTTCAGAGCGGGGCGAGCACAGATACGCAGTATTTT	CASSFFPVEVQSGASTDTQYF	TRBJ2-3	.	TRBD2	TRBV13
TGTGCCAGCAGCTTTTCGGACAGGCTCCAAGAGACCCAGTACTTC	CASSFSDRLQETQYF	TRBJ2-5	.	TRBD1	TRBV7-6